This T cell receptor beta chain emerged from a study of blood T cell repertoires in COVID-19. Study-wide background: Sites in the United States, Italy and Spain provided acute and convalescent COVID-19 samples. PBMCs, B-cell-depleted T cells, or T cells were the source of the cDNA or gDNA that made up the material.

Methods used by the authors: Reference gene primer amplification in the assay estimated nucleated cell counts. Measured with immunoSEQ multiplex PCR; TCRdb has only the in-frame clones, and not every one. That table gives V, J and clone size, and the DNA gave D and trimming. The sample has 250,000 to 350,000 clones, 75% to 90% seen once. The CDR3 spans 13 residues. V was trimmed by 5 bases and J by 7 bases, leaving 12 bases between them. The chain couples TRBV12-3 or TRBV12-4 to TRBJ2-1, with D tentatively TRBD2 (6 bases). The sample comprised peripheral blood. The TCR originated in a man between 18 and 35 years old with active or convalescent COVID-19. The DNA of the CDR3 is TGTGCCAGCAGTAGGGGAGGAGGGAATGAGCAGTTCTTC. Translated, it gives CASSRGGGNEQFF.